This TCR beta chain was sequenced in a study of beta chain features in type 1 diabetes. The study, taken as a whole, reports: A moderate, significant TCRB CDR3 shortening appeared in type 1 diabetes across four CD4+ subsets.

Remarks on this clone: As yet, its antigen is unknown.

As every portion of the isolated RNA was reverse transcribed, the sequencing read expressed TCRB transcripts. The table came from immunoSEQ multiplex PCR; TCRdb's copy has only in-frame clones and leaves some out. The sample consists of almost 350,000 clones, 7% to 10% of them appearing once. Blood was drawn once from each donor into heparinised tubes. The draws averaged about 120 mL. A sort by CD45RO/CCR7/CD25/CD127/CD95/CD27 yielded CD4+ naive, central memory, regulatory and stem cell-like memory cells. Sequencing was done on a sample of central memory CD4+ T cells from blood. This clonotype originated in a man aged 25-45 years with type 1 diabetes.

In DNA form, the CDR3 reads TGTGCCAGCAGCGGCGGGCCTACAGGGGGCCGACAGCCCCAGCATTTT. Translation: CASSGGPTGGRQPQHF. This chain joins TRBV2 and TRBJ1-5; 9 bases align to TRBD1. Germline V gene lookup returns CDR1 SNHLY and CDR2 FYNNEI. The CDR3 runs 16 residues. The trim removed 6 bases at V and 7 bases at J, leaving 13 bases unmatched.